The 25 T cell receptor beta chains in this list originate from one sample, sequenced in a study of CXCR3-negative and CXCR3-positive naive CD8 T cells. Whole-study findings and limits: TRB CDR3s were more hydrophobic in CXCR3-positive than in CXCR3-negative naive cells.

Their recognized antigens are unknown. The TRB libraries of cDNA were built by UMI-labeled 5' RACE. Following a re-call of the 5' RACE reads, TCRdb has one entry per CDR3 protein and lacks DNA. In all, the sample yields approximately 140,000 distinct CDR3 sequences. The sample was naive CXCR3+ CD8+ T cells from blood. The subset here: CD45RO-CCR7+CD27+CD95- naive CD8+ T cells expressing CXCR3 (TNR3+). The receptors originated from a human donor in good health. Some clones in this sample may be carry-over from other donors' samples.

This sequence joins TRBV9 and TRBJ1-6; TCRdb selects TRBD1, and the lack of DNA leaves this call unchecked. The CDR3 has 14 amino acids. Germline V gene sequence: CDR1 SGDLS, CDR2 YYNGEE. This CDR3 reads CASSLGQGGSPLHF.

CDR3 residues: CASSVQGGTEAFF. This chain joins TRBV9 and TRBJ1-1; TCRdb's D call, TRBD1, is unchecked because there is no DNA. This CDR3 region has 13 residues. From germline, CDR1 is SGDLS and CDR2 YYNGEE.

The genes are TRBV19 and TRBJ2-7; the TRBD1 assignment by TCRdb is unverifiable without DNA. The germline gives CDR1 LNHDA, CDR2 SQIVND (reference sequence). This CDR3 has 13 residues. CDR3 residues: CASSNSQGNEQYF.

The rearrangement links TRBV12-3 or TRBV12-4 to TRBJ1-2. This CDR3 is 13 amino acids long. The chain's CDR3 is CASSLVSNYGYTF.

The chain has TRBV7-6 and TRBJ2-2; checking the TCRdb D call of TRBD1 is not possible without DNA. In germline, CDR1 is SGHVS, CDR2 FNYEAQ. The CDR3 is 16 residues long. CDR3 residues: CASSHSPDRGGGELFF.

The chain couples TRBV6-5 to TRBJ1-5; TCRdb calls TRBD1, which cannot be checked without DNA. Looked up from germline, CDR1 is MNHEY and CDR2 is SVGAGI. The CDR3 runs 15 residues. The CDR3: CASSYGPGSNQPQHF.

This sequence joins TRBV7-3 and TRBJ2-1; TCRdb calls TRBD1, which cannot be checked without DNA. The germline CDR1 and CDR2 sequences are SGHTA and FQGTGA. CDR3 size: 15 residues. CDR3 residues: CASSLDRGQHNEQFF.

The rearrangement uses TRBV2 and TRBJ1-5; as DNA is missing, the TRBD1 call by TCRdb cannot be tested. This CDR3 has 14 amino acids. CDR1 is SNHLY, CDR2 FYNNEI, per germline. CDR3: CASSDGQGVWPQHF.

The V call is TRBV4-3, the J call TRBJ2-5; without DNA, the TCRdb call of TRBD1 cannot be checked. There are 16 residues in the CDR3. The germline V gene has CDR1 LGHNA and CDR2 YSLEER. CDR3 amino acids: CASSQDLRYPGETQYF.

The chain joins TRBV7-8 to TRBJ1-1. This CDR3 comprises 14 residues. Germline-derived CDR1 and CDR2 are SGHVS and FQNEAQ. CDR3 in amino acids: CASSLAKPNTEAFF.

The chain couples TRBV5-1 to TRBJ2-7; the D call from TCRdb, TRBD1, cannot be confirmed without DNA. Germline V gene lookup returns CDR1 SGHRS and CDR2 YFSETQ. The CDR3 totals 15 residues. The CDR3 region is CASSLTYQGAVEQYF.

CDR3 amino acids: CASNRGVAGELFF. V gene TRBV12-3 or TRBV12-4 combines with J gene TRBJ2-2; TCRdb returns TRBD1, unconfirmable since there is no DNA. This CDR3 is 13 amino acids long.

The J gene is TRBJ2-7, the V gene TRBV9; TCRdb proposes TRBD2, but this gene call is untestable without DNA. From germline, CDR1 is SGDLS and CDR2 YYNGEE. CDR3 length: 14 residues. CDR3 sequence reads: CASSVTGGLYEQYF.

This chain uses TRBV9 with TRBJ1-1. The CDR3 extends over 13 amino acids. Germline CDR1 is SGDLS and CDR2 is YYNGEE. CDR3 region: CASSVGRTTEAFF.

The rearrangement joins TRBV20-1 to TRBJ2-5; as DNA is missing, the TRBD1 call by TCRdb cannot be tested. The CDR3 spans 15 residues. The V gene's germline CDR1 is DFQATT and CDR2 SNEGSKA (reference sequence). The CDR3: CSAGDRGPEWETQYF.

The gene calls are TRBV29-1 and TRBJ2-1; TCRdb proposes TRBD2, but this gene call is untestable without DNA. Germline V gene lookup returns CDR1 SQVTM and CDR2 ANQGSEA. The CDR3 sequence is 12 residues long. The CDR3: CSAPAGVNEQFF.

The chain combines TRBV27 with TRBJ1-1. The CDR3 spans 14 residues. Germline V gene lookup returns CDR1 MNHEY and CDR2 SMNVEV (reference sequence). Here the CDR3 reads CASSLGPVNTEAFF.

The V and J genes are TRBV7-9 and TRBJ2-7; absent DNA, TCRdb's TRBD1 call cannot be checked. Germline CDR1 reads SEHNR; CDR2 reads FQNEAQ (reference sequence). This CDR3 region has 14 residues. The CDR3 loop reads CASDGDTRPYEQYF.

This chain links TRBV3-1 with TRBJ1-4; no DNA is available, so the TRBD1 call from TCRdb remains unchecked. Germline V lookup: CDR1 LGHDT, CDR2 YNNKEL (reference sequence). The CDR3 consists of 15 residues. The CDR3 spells CASSTRTGEYEKLFF.

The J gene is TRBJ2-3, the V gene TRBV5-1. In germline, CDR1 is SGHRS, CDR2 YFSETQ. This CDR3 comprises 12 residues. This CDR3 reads CASAFGTDTQYF.

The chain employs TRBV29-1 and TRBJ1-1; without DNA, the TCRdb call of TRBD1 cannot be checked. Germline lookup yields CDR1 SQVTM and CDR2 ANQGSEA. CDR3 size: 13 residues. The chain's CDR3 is CSAQGAPGTEAFF.

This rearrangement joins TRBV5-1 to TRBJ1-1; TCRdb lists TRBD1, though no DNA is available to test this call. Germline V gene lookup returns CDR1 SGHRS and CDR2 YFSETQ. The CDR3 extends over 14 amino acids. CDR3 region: CASSLDPVNTEAFF.

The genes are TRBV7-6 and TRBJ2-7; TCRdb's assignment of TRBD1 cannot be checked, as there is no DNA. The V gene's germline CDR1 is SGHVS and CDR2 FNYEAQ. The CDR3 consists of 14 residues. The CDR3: CASSLPGQIYEQYF. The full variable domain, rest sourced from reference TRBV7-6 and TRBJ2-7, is GAGVSQSPRYKVTKRGQDVALRCDPISGHVSLYWYRQALGQGPEFLTYFNYEAQQDKSGLPNDRFSAERPEGSISTLTIQRTEQRDSAMYRCASSLPGQIYEQYFGPGTRLTVT.

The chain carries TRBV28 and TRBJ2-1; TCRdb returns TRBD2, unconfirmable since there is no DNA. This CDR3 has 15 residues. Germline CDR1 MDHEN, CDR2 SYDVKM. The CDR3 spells CASSGAGLAINEQFF.

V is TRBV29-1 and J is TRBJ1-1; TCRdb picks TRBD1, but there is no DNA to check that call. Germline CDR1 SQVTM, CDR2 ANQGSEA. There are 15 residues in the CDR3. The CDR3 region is CSVLETGTMNTEAFF.